This is a list of T cell receptor beta chains from one sample in a study of T cells after yellow fever vaccination. TCRdb fed the 5' RACE reads into MiXCR, producing one record per CDR3 protein. In the table there are 340,000 or so distinct CDR3 sequences, approximately 13% of which are singletons. The starting material was CD4+ T cells sorted from PBMCs, obtained 15 days after the yellow fever booster vaccination. The source of these receptors is a man aged 18 to 29 who received the YFV17D yellow fever vaccine. Each CDR3 is given with its conserved first and last residue. D genes are given only for firm matches. Clone size is shown for a subset of rows, as once, few, many or a class of expanded clone.

size	V	D	J	CDR3	DNA
-	TRBV5-1	TRBD1	TRBJ1-1	CASSSGQAKDTEAFF	TGCGCCAGCAGCTCGGGACAGGCAAAAGACACTGAAGCTTTCTTT
few	TRBV6-5	TRBD2	TRBJ2-5	CASSSSGGREETQYF	TGTGCCAGCAGTTCCAGCGGGGGGAGGGAAGAGACCCAGTACTTC
few	TRBV12-5	-	TRBJ2-2	CASGLAGPARGGELFF	TGTGCTAGTGGTTTGGCGGGACCGGCTCGGGGCGGGGAGCTGTTTTTT
many	TRBV5-1	-	TRBJ2-2	CASSLAGANTGELFF	TGCGCCAGCAGCTTGGCAGGGGCAAACACCGGGGAGCTGTTTTTT
-	TRBV6-5	TRBD1	TRBJ2-5	CASREYRGPGETQYF	TGTGCCAGCAGGGAATACAGGGGGCCTGGAGAGACCCAGTACTTC
few	TRBV11-2	-	TRBJ2-1	CASRNIGGRPYNEQFF	TGTGCCAGCAGAAATATAGGGGGGAGGCCGTACAATGAGCAGTTCTTC
-	TRBV18	-	TRBJ2-3	CASSPSSAEDTQYF	TGTGCCAGCTCACCAAGTAGCGCGGAAGATACGCAGTATTTT
few	TRBV12-3/TRBV12-4	-	TRBJ1-2	CASSTQGQVSGYTF	TGTGCCAGCAGCACACAGGGACAAGTCTCTGGCTACACCTTC
-	TRBV9	-	TRBJ1-1	CASSVGRNTGAFF	TGTGCCAGCAGCGTAGGCAGGAACACTGGGGCTTTCTTT
few	TRBV10-3	-	TRBJ2-1	CAIKGTRGPGANEQFF	TGTGCCATCAAGGGCACCAGGGGCCCCGGGGCTAATGAGCAGTTCTTC
few	TRBV30	-	TRBJ1-5	CAWSGVSNQPQHF	TGTGCCTGGAGTGGGGTCAGCAATCAGCCCCAGCATTTT
many	TRBV4-3	-	TRBJ1-1	CASPDRRPEAFF	TGCGCCAGCCCCGACAGGCGGCCTGAAGCTTTCTTT
few	TRBV20-1	TRBD1	TRBJ2-6	CSATRGRGLTGANVLTF	TGCAGTGCTACTCGGGGCAGGGGGCTCACTGGGGCCAACGTCCTGACTTTC
many	TRBV12-3/TRBV12-4	TRBD1	TRBJ1-4	CASRRTGGAEKLFF	TGTGCCAGCAGAAGGACAGGGGGCGCAGAAAAACTGTTTTTT
many	TRBV7-2	-	TRBJ2-3	CASSPNSGPGYTQYF	TGTGCCAGCTCGCCTAATAGCGGCCCTGGGTATACGCAGTATTTT
few	TRBV7-2	-	TRBJ1-6	CASSLGSGRIDSPLHF	TGTGCCAGCAGCTTAGGGTCAGGGCGGATAGATTCACCCCTCCACTTT
-	TRBV20-1	TRBD2	TRBJ2-2	CSATPGLADGELFF	TGCAGTGCAACTCCGGGACTAGCGGACGGGGAGCTGTTTTTT
few	TRBV5-1	TRBD2	TRBJ2-5	CASSSGTSAETQYF	TGCGCCAGCAGCTCAGGGACTAGCGCGGAGACCCAGTACTTC
once	TRBV7-8	-	TRBJ1-1	CASSFYGGNTEAFF	TGTGCCAGCAGCTTCTACGGAGGAAACACTGAAGCTTTCTTT
many	TRBV27	-	TRBJ1-6	CASSLRGGMDSPLHF	TGTGCCAGCAGTTTACGTGGTGGCATGGATTCACCCCTCCACTTT
-	TRBV5-1	-	TRBJ1-2	CASSRGPTGSNYGYTF	TGCGCCAGCAGCCGGGGACCCACAGGGTCTAACTATGGCTACACCTTC
many	TRBV7-3	TRBD2	TRBJ2-3	CASSLYGGGATDTQYF	TGTGCCAGCAGCTTATATGGCGGGGGGGCTACAGATACGCAGTATTTT
-	TRBV5-1	-	TRBJ2-3	CASSKSDRTTTDTQYF	TGCGCCAGCAGCAAGTCGGACAGGACTACCACAGATACGCAGTATTTT
-	TRBV5-1	-	TRBJ2-3	CASSLVRYTDTQYF	TGCGCCAGCAGCTTGGTACGGTACACAGATACGCAGTATTTT
many	TRBV5-1	-	TRBJ1-1	CASSLGTEAFF	TGCGCCAGCAGCTTGGGCACTGAAGCTTTCTTT
-	TRBV18	TRBD1	TRBJ1-2	CASSPPGQGSYGYTF	TGTGCCAGCTCACCACCTGGACAGGGTAGCTATGGCTACACCTTC
-	TRBV7-8	-	TRBJ2-3	CASSFGGPAGADTQYF	TGTGCCAGCAGCTTCGGAGGGCCAGCCGGGGCAGATACGCAGTATTTT
-	TRBV7-2	-	TRBJ2-1	CASSPLRGAGIEQFF	TGTGCCAGCAGCCCTTTACGGGGGGCGGGGATTGAGCAGTTCTTC
many	TRBV2	-	TRBJ2-3	CATRTSTDTQYF	TGTGCCACAAGGACAAGCACAGATACGCAGTATTTT
many	TRBV7-3	-	TRBJ2-3	CASSRDPAGGGALGDTQYF	TGTGCCAGCAGCCGAGACCCCGCTGGTGGCGGGGCTCTGGGAGATACGCAGTATTTT
-	TRBV7-9	TRBD1	TRBJ2-6	CASSFGQGFFSGANVLTF	TGTGCCAGCAGCTTCGGACAGGGTTTTTTCTCTGGGGCCAACGTCCTGACTTTC
-	TRBV9	-	TRBJ1-2	CASSVFGIRDYGYTF	TGTGCCAGCAGCGTATTTGGGATTCGCGACTATGGCTACACCTTC
-	TRBV5-1	-	TRBJ2-6	CASSLPSGTGANVLTF	TGCGCCAGCAGCTTACCGTCAGGGACTGGGGCCAACGTCCTGACTTTC
-	TRBV15	-	TRBJ1-4	CATSRAGGSEKLFF	TGTGCCACCAGCAGAGCGGGGGGGAGTGAAAAACTGTTTTTT
few	TRBV28	-	TRBJ1-1	CASSFAGGREREAFF	TGTGCCAGCAGTTTTGCGGGGGGCCGGGAGCGTGAAGCTTTCTTT
-	TRBV6-5	-	TRBJ1-5	CASMLNPGQSNQPQHF	TGTGCCAGCATGTTGAACCCAGGACAGTCCAATCAGCCCCAGCATTTT
many	TRBV4-3	-	TRBJ1-6	CASSQDKGMGYNSPLHF	TGCGCCAGCAGCCAAGATAAGGGGATGGGGTATAATTCACCCCTCCACTTT
-	TRBV27	-	TRBJ1-1	CASRWGRETEAFF	TGTGCCAGCAGGTGGGGGAGGGAAACTGAAGCTTTCTTT
-	TRBV4-3	-	TRBJ2-2	CASSQDTARAGTGELFF	TGCGCCAGCAGCCAAGACACCGCTAGGGCGGGAACCGGGGAGCTGTTTTTT
-	TRBV5-1	-	TRBJ2-2	CASSLWSSGAGTGDLFF	TGCGCCAGCAGCCTTTGGAGTTCAGGGGCGGGCACCGGGGATCTGTTTTTT
few	TRBV10-3	TRBD2	TRBJ2-2	CAISGGTSGGTTGGELFF	TGTGCCATCAGCGGAGGGACTAGCGGGGGGACAACAGGAGGGGAGCTGTTTTTT
few	TRBV12-3/TRBV12-4	TRBD1	TRBJ1-6	CASSDRANSPLHF	TGTGCCAGCAGCGACAGGGCGAACTCACCCCTCCACTTT
few	TRBV7-9	-	TRBJ1-6	CASSRTSPPLHF	TGTGCCAGCAGCCGGACGAGCCCACCCCTCCACTTT
few	TRBV10-3	TRBD1	TRBJ2-1	CAISPGQPFGYNEQFF	TGTGCCATCAGCCCGGGACAGCCTTTTGGCTACAATGAGCAGTTCTTC
few	TRBV18	TRBD2	TRBJ2-2	CASSPGLAGNTGELFF	TGTGCCAGCTCACCGGGACTAGCGGGGAACACCGGGGAGCTGTTTTTT
-	TRBV12-3/TRBV12-4	TRBD2	TRBJ2-1	CASSYRGGRTIAEQFF	TGTGCCAGCAGTTACCGGGGGGGGCGGACCATCGCTGAGCAGTTCTTC
many	TRBV12-3/TRBV12-4	TRBD1	TRBJ1-4	CASSHGQGREKLFF	TGTGCCAGCAGTCATGGACAGGGTAGGGAAAAACTGTTTTTT
-	TRBV5-1	-	TRBJ2-5	CASSLLGKETQYF	TGCGCCAGCAGCTTGCTGGGTAAAGAGACCCAGTACTTC
-	TRBV29-1	-	TRBJ1-5	CSVRGSDSNQPQHF	TGCAGCGTCCGGGGCTCAGATAGCAATCAGCCCCAGCATTTT
few	TRBV7-2	-	TRBJ2-3	CASSLVGQADTQYF	TGTGCCAGCAGCTTAGTAGGGCAGGCAGATACGCAGTATTTT
-	TRBV29-1	TRBD1	TRBJ2-7	CSVGTGDEQYF	TGCAGCGTAGGGACAGGGGACGAGCAGTACTTC
few	TRBV19	-	TRBJ1-1	CASSIGVGRDTEAFF	TGTGCCAGTAGTATAGGAGTTGGAAGGGACACTGAAGCTTTCTTT
-	TRBV15	TRBD2	TRBJ2-1	CATSRGGGLHNEQFF	TGTGCCACCAGCAGAGGGGGGGGACTTCACAATGAGCAGTTCTTC
many	TRBV28	-	TRBJ2-5	CASSLSQAQETQYF	TGTGCCAGCAGTTTGTCCCAGGCCCAAGAGACCCAGTACTTC
few	TRBV20-1	TRBD2	TRBJ2-1	CSARDFKSGGRFSYNEQFF	TGCAGTGCTAGAGATTTTAAGAGCGGGGGCCGTTTTTCCTACAATGAGCAGTTCTTC
few	TRBV12-3/TRBV12-4	-	TRBJ2-5	CASSLALGTQYF	TGTGCCAGCAGTTTAGCGCTGGGGACCCAGTACTTC
-	TRBV10-3	-	TRBJ2-7	CAISRDGGYEQYF	TGTGCCATCAGTAGGGACGGTGGGTACGAGCAGTACTTC